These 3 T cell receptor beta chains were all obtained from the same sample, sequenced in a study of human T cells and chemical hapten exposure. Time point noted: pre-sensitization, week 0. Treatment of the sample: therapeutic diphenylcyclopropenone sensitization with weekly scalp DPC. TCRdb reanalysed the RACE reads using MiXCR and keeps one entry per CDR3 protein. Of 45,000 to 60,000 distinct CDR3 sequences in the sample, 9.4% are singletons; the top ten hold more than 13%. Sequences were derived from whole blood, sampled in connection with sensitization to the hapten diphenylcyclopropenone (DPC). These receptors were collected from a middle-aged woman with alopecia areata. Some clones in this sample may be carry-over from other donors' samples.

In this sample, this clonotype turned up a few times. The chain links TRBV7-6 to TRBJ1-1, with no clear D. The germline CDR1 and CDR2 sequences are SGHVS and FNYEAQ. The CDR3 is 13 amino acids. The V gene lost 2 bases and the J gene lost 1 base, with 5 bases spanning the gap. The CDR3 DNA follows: TGTGCCAGCAGCTTATCGGCGAACACTGAAGCTTTCTTT. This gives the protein CASSLSANTEAFF. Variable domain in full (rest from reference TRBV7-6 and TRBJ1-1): GAGVSQSPRYKVTKRGQDVALRCDPISGHVSLYWYRQALGQGPEFLTYFNYEAQQDKSGLPNDRFSAERPEGSISTLTIQRTEQRDSAMYRCASSLSANTEAFFGQGTRLTVV.

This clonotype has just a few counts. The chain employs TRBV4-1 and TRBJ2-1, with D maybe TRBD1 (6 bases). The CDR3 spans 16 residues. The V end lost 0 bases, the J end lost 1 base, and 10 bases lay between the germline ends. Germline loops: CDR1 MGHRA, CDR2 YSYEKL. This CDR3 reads CASSQDGGSSYNEQFF. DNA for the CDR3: TGCGCCAGCAGCCAAGATGGGGGCAGTTCCTACAATGAGCAGTTCTTC.

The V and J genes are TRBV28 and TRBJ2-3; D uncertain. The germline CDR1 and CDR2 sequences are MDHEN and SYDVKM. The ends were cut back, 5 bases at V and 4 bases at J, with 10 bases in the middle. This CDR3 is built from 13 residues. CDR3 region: CASSPWKADTQYF. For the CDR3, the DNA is TGTGCCAGCAGTCCCTGGAAGGCAGATACGCAGTATTTT.